The TCR beta chain under discussion was sequenced for a study of blood T cell repertoires in COVID-19. As regards this clone: At one of its ends the junction is not consistent with the germline gene, which may arise from a read error.

The CDR3 is 13 residues long. The germline gives CDR1 MNHEY, CDR2 SVGAGI. How the authors handled the data: Nucleated cell counts were estimated from reference gene primer amplification. Profiled with immunoSEQ multiplex PCR; TCRdb holds only in-frame clones, not every one. The DNA was the basis for D and trimming; V, J and clone size are from that table. The table includes about 150,000 clones, roughly 82% detected once. The sample was peripheral blood. The sequence derives from a human donor in a cohort sampled during active COVID-19. The chain combines TRBV6-5 with TRBJ1-5, with 10 bases matching TRBD1. The CDR3 bases are TGTGCCAGCAGAGGACAGGGGGATCAGCTCCAGCATTTT. Translated, it gives CASRGQGDQLQHF.